The 22 T cell receptor beta chains below all came from one sample that was sequenced in a study of blood T cells in healthy people across ages. Using a J-beta primer mix together with a sample-barcoded 5' primer, a second PCR was run for about 6 to 11 cycles. TCRdb re-derived calls from the 5' RACE reads in MiXCR, one entry per CDR3 protein. Of fewer than 700,000 distinct CDR3 sequences listed, around 43% are singletons. Sequenced sample: blood. All receptors derive from a man of 80 years or more in good health.

A few counts support this clonotype. The gene calls are TRBV2 and TRBJ2-3, with D maybe TRBD1 (6 bases). Germline CDR1 SNHLY, CDR2 FYNNEI. The V end lost 7 bases, the J end lost 6 bases, and 20 bases lay between the germline ends. The CDR3 length is 15 residues. In DNA, the CDR3 is TGTGCCAGCATAAGAGGACAGTCGGGGAAGGATACGCAGTATTTT. This gives the protein CASIRGQSGKDTQYF.

This clonotype was detected only a few times. The chain combines TRBV6-5 with TRBJ1-6, with D maybe TRBD1 (6 bases). Germline values: CDR1 MNHEY, CDR2 SVGAGI. Trimming removed 7 bases at V and 10 bases at J, with 20 bases between. This CDR3 comprises 15 residues. The CDR3: CASNTDGTTKSPLHF. CDR3 coding DNA: TGTGCCAGCAACACGGATGGGACAACGAAATCACCCCTCCACTTT.

Worth noting for this clonotype: A much bigger clone sits one base away, suggesting this may be a read error. The J gene is TRBJ2-7, the V gene TRBV20-1; possibly TRBD1 or TRBD2 for D (6 bases each). The CDR3 spans 15 residues. Trimming cost V 5 bases and J 4 bases, with 21 bases left between them. Germline V CDR1 and CDR2: DFQATT, SNEGSKA (reference sequence). DNA of the CDR3: TGCAGTGCTCCTACCGGGACAAGGGAGGTTTACGAGCAGTACTTC. Amino acid sequence: CSAPTGTREVYEQYF.

This clonotype was recorded a few times. V is TRBV9 and J is TRBJ2-2; TRBD2 matches 9 bases. The germline V gene encodes CDR1 SGDLS and CDR2 YYNGEE. This CDR3 is built from 16 residues. Trimming at V came to 0 bases and at J to 4 bases, leaving 4 bases not matched to a gene. CDR3 in DNA: TGTGCCAGCAGCGTAGGTAGCGGGAGAATCACCGGGGAGCTGTTTTTT. Amino acids: CASSVGSGRITGELFF.

This clonotype was counted between two and nine times. The chain has TRBV13 and TRBJ2-7; D might be TRBD1 or TRBD2, each matching 5 bases. Trimming stripped 5 bases from V and 5 bases from J, with 10 bases between. Germline-derived CDR1 and CDR2 are PRHDT and FYEKMQ (reference sequence). The CDR3 spans 12 residues. The CDR3 DNA is TGTGCCAGCAGCCCCGGGACCCACGAGCAGTACTTC. Amino acids: CASSPGTHEQYF.

The chain recombines TRBV12-3 or TRBV12-4 with TRBJ2-5, with TRBD2 matching over 10 bases. The closer fit of TRBJ2-4 to the DNA end suggests the J call may be wrong. The length of the CDR3 is 16 residues. The DNA for the CDR3 is TGTGCCAGCAGTAATAGCGGGAGGTTCACCAAAAACATTCAGTACTTC. It specifies CASSNSGRFTKNIQYF.

J is TRBJ2-7 and V is TRBV20-1; D might be TRBD2 (6 bases). The CDR3 has 14 residues. From germline, CDR1 is DFQATT and CDR2 SNEGSKA (reference sequence). V lost 2 bases and J lost 7, with 18 bases in between. This CDR3 is CSARPGTPYNEQYF. The CDR3 DNA follows: TGCAGTGCTAGACCCGGGACTCCTTACAATGAGCAGTACTTC.

This chain connects TRBV11-1 to TRBJ2-1; 8 bases agree with TRBD2. CDR1 and CDR2 (germline): SGHAT, FQDESV (reference sequence). The CDR3 spans 11 residues. Trimming took 5 bases from V and 14 from J; bases not matched to a gene: 5. The CDR3 DNA sequence: TGTGCCAGCAGCACGGGACTAGGAGAGTTCTTC. It yields the protein CASSTGLGEFF. The full variable domain, in which reference TRBV11-1 and TRBJ2-1 provide the parts outside the CDR3, is EAEVAQSPRYKITEKSQAVAFWCDPISGHATLYWYRQILGQGPELLVQFQDESVVDDSQLPKDRFSAERLKGVDSTLKIQPAELGDSAMYLCASSTGLGEFFGPGTRLTVL.

As to this clonotype: Just one base apart from a much larger clone, this may be a read error. This CDR3 is CASSQTEVSLDTQYF. In nucleotides, the CDR3 is TGTGCCAGCAGCCAAACTGAGGTTAGCCTGGATACGCAGTATTTT. The gene calls are TRBV4-2 and TRBJ2-3; D gene unclear. Germline V lookup: CDR1 LGHNA, CDR2 YNFKEQ. This CDR3 spans 15 amino acids. V was cut by 2 bases and J by 6 bases, with 15 bases left in between.

This chain uses TRBV7-8 with TRBJ2-4, with TRBD1 matching 7 bases. This CDR3 region has 14 residues. From germline, CDR1 is SGHVS and CDR2 FQNEAQ. V lost 0 bases, J lost 6 bases, and 2 bases stayed unmatched. The CDR3 spells CASSLATGSNIQYF. CDR3 in DNA: TGTGCCAGCAGCTTAGCGACAGGGTCAAACATTCAGTACTTC.

The rearrangement links TRBV5-1 to TRBJ2-3; 11 nucleotides line up with TRBD2. Germline-derived CDR1 and CDR2 are SGHRS and YFSETQ. The CDR3 totals 19 residues. The junction had 13 bases not matched to a gene; V was cut back by 0 bases and J by 4 bases. This CDR3 reads CASSLGFFPTSGSADTQYF. The CDR3 DNA reads TGCGCCAGCAGCTTGGGTTTTTTTCCCACTAGCGGGAGTGCAGATACGCAGTATTTT.

The chain joins TRBV6-2 or TRBV6-3 to TRBJ2-7; 11 nucleotides agree with TRBD2. The J call may be mistaken, given a closer DNA end match to TRBJ2-5. The CDR3 is 15 amino acids. From germline, CDR1 is MNHEY and CDR2 SVGEGT. The DNA of the CDR3 is TGTGCCAGCAGTTATAGCGGGGGGGCTGGAGAGACCCAGTACTTC. Its translation is CASSYSGGAGETQYF.

CDR3 nucleotide sequence: TGCGCCAGCACTGAGACAGGGGGGTCAGATACGCAGTATTTT. Translation gives CASTETGGSDTQYF. The chain is built from TRBV5-1 and TRBJ2-3; 9 bases are a match to TRBD1. The CDR3 length is 14 residues. Germline assignment: CDR1 SGHRS and CDR2 YFSETQ. V was pared by 6 bases and J by 4 bases, with 6 bases of the junction left unmatched.

The chain employs TRBV6-2 or TRBV6-3 and TRBJ2-1; 10 bases agree with TRBD2. J gave up 3 bases and V 5 bases, and 10 bases lay outside the gene matches. CDR3 length: 17 residues. Germline V CDR1 and CDR2: MNHEY, SVGEGT. CDR3 sequence: CASSQPDGTSVYNEQFF. DNA for the CDR3: TGTGCCAGCAGTCAACCCGACGGGACTAGCGTCTACAATGAGCAGTTCTTC.

Points on this clonotype: The limits of the CDR3 on the DNA are not certain, so only TCRdb's listed CDR3 is given. The J gene is TRBJ2-1, the V gene TRBV11-2; no DNA check was done on the table's D call, TRBD2. Inclusive of both ends, the CDR3 amounts to 21 amino acids. The germline V gene encodes CDR1 SGHAT and CDR2 FQNNGV. The CDR3 loop is CASSLEAGGIYNEQFFGPGFF.

This clonotype was picked up a small number of times. The genes are TRBV6-2 or TRBV6-3 and TRBJ2-1; D not resolved. V gave up 2 bases and J gave up 6 bases, with 11 bases separating them. The length of the CDR3 is 14 residues. Germline CDR1 is MNHEY and CDR2 is SVGEGT. In DNA, the CDR3 is TGTGCCAGCAGTTACCAGGCCAAAATCAATGAGCAGTTCTTC. Translation: CASSYQAKINEQFF.

The chain couples TRBV12-3 or TRBV12-4 to TRBJ2-1, with a possible D match to TRBD1 (6 bases). The end of the DNA fits TRBJ2-7 better, so the J call may be wrong. This CDR3 is 15 amino acids long. The CDR3 nucleotides read TGTGCCAGCAGTTTTAGGGGGAGCTCCTACAATGAGCAGTACTTC. It translates to CASSFRGSSYNEQYF.

The J gene is TRBJ2-3, the V gene TRBV11-1; unclear D gene. The V gene's germline CDR1 is SGHAT and CDR2 FQDESV (reference sequence). The CDR3 length is 12 residues. Between the trimmed V and J ends, which lost 1 base and 4 bases, there was a span of 3 bases. Here the CDR3 DNA reads TGTGCCAGCAGCTTAGAATCAGATACGCAGTATTTT. Its translation: CASSLESDTQYF.

This chain joins TRBV20-1 and TRBJ2-5, with TRBD2 identical over 10 bases. CDR1 and CDR2 from the germline V gene are DFQATT and SNEGSKA (reference sequence). This CDR3 has 12 amino acids. V dropped 6 bases and J dropped 5; count of bases not matched to a gene: 3. The CDR3 is CSAPTSGETQYF. CDR3 bases: TGCAGTGCACCGACTAGCGGGGAGACCCAGTACTTC.

The rearrangement joins TRBV5-1 to TRBJ1-1; the D is unclear. This CDR3 comprises 12 residues. The V gene lost 0 bases and the J gene lost 6 bases, with 6 bases spanning the gap. CDR1 and CDR2 (germline): SGHRS, YFSETQ. CDR3 DNA: TGCGCCAGCAGCTTGGGCACTCCTGAAGCTTTCTTT. The encoded protein is CASSLGTPEAFF.

Concerning this clonotype itself: This clone may be a read error of a much larger clone one base away. The J gene is TRBJ2-7, the V gene TRBV18; the D gene is possibly TRBD2 (6 bases). CDR1 is KGHSH, CDR2 LQKENI, per germline. Trimming cost V 2 bases and J 12 bases, with 17 bases left between them. This CDR3 has 13 residues. The CDR3 coding sequence is TGTGCCAGCTCACCAAGGAGGGCGGAGACCCGGTACTTC. Encoded protein: CASSPRRAETRYF.

In regard to this clonotype: A single base separates this from a much larger clone, so it may be a read error. The chain couples TRBV19 to TRBJ1-1; a possible D gene is TRBD1 (6 bases). Germline values: CDR1 LNHDA, CDR2 SQIVND (reference sequence). This CDR3 has 13 residues. CDR3 amino acids: CTTRTEKNTEAFF. The CDR3, as DNA: TGTACCACTCGGACAGAAAAGAACACTGAAGCTTTCTTT.